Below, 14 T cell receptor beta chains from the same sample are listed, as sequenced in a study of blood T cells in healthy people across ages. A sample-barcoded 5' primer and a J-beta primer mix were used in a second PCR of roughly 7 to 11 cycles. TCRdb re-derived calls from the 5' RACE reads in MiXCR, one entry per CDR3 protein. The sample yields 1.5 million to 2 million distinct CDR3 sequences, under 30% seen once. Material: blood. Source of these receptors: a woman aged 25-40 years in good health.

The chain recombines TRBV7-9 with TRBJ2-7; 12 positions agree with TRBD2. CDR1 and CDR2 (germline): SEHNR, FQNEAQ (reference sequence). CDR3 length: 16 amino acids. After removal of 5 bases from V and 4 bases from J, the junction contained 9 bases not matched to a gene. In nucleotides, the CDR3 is TGTGCCAGCAGCGCCCGATTGACTAGCGGGAGATACGAGCAGTACTTC. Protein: CASSARLTSGRYEQYF.

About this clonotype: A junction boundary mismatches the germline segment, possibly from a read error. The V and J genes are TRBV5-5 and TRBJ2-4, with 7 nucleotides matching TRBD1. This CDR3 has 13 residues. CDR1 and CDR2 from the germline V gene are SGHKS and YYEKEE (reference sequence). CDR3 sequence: CASRGTEVLIQYF. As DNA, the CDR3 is TGCGCCAGCAGGGGGACGGAAGTATTGATTCAGTACTTC.

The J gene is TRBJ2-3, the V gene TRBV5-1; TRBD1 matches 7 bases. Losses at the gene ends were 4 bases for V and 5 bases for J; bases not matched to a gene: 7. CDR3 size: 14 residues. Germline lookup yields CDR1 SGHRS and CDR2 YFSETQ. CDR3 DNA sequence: TGCGCCAGCAGCACAGGGACAGCACAAGATACGCAGTATTTT. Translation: CASSTGTAQDTQYF. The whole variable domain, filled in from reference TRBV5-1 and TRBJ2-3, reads KAGVTQTPRYLIKTRGQQVTLSCSPISGHRSVSWYQQTPGQGLQFLFEYFSETQRNKGNFPGRFSGRQFSNSRSEMNVSTLELGDSALYLCASSTGTAQDTQYFGPGTRLTVL.

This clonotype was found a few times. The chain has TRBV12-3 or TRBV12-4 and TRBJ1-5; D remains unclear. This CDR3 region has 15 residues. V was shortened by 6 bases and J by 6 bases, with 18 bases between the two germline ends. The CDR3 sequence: CASSPAMRAGQPQHF. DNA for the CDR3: TGTGCCAGCAGCCCTGCAATGAGGGCAGGTCAGCCCCAGCATTTT.

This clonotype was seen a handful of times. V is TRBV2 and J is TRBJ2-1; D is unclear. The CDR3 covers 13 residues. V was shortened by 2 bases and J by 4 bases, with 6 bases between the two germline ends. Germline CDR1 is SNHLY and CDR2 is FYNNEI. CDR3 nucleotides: TGTGCCAGCAGTGAACAGAGTTACAATGAGCAGTTCTTC. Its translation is CASSEQSYNEQFF. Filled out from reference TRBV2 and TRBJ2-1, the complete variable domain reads EPEVTQTPSHQVTQMGQEVILRCVPISNHLYFYWYRQILGQKVEFLVSFYNNEISEKSEIFDDQFSVERPDGSNFTLKIRSTKLEDSAMYFCASSEQSYNEQFFGPGTRLTVL.

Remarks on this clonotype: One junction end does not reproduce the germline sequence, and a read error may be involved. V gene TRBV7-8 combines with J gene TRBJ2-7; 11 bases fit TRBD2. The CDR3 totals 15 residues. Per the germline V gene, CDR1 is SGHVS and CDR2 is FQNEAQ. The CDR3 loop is CAGSSTSGRRYEQYF. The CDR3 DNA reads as TGTGCCGGCAGCTCTACTAGCGGGAGAAGGTACGAGCAGTACTTC.

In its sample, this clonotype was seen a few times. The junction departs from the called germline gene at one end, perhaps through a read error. The CDR3 loop is CANSTTSGGLNEQFF. In nucleotides, the CDR3 is TGTGCCAACAGTACGACTAGCGGGGGGCTCAATGAGCAGTTCTTC. This chain joins TRBV12-3 or TRBV12-4 and TRBJ2-1; 13 bases line up with TRBD2. CDR3 size: 15 residues.

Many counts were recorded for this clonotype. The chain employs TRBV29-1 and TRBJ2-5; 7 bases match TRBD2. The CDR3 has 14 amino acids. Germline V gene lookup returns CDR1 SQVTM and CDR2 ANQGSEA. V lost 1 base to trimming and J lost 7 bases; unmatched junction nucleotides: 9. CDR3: CSVEGSGGVGTQYF. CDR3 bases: TGCAGCGTTGAAGGTTCGGGGGGAGTGGGGACCCAGTACTTC.

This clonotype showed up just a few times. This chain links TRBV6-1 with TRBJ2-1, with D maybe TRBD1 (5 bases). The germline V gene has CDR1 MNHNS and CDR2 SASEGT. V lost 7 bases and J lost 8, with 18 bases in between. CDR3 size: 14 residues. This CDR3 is CASNTGIRTHEQFF. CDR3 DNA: TGTGCCAGCAACACAGGAATCCGGACGCATGAGCAGTTCTTC.

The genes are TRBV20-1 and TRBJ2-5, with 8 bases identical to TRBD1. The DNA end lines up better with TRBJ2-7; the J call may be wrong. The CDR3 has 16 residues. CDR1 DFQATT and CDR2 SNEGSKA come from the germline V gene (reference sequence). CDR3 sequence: CSARGTGQAPPDEQYF. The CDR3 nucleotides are TGCAGTGCTAGAGGCACGGGACAGGCCCCCCCGGACGAGCAGTACTTC.

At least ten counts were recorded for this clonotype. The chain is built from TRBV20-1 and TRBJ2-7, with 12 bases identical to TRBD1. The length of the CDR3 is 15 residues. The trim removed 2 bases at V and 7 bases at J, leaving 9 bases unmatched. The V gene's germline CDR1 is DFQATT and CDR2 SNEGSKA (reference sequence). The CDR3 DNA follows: TGCAGTGCTAGAACGTCCGGGACAGGGGGCGTAGAGCAGTACTTC. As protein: CSARTSGTGGVEQYF.

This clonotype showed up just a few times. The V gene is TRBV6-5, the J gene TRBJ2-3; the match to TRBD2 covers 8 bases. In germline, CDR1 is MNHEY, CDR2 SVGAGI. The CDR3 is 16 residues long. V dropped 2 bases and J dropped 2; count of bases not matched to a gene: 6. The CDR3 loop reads CASSYRRAGDTDTQYF. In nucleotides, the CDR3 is TGTGCCAGCAGTTACAGGCGAGCGGGGGACACAGATACGCAGTATTTT.

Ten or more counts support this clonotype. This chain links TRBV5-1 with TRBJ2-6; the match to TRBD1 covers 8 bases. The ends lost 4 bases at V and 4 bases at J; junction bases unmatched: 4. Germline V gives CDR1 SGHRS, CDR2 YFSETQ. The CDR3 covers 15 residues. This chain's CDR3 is CASSPGGVGANVLTF. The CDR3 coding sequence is TGCGCCAGCAGCCCAGGGGGCGTCGGGGCCAACGTCCTGACTTTC.

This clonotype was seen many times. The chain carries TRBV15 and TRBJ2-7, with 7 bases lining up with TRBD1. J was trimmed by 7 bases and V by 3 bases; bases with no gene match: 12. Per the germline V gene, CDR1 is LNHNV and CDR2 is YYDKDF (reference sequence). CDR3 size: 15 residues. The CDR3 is CATSSPGQIRGEQYF. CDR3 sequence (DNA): TGTGCCACCAGCAGCCCGGGACAGATTAGGGGTGAGCAGTACTTC.